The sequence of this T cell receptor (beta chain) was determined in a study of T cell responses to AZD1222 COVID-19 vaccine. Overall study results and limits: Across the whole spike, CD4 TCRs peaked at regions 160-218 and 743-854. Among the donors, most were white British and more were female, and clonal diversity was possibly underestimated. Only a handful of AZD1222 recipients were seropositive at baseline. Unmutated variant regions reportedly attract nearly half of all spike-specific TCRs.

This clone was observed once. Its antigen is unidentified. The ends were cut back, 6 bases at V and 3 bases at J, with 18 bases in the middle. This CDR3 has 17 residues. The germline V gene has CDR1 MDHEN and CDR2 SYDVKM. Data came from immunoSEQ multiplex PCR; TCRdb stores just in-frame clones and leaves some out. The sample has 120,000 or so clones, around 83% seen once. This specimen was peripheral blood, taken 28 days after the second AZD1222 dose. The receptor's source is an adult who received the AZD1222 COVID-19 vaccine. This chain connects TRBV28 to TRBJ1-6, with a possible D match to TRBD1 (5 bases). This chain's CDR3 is CASSPYVGVNYNSPLHF. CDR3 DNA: TGTGCCAGCAGCCCCTATGTGGGGGTCAACTATAATTCACCCCTCCACTTT. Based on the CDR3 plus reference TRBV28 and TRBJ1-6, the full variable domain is DVKVTQSSRYLVKRTGEKVFLECVQDMDHENMFWYRQDPGLGLRLIYFSYDVKMKEKGDIPEGYSVSREKKERFSLILESASTNQTSMYLCASSPYVGVNYNSPLHFGNGTRLTVT.